These T cell receptor beta chains were read from a single sample in a study of lymphopenia after photon versus proton radiotherapy. The assay was immunoSEQ multiplex PCR, and TCRdb's table has in-frame clones only and misses some. The sample has around 16,000 clones; approximately 86% are singletons. Sequencing was performed on peripheral blood, taken from a patient treated with proton-based radiotherapy. These receptors all stem from a woman between 55 and 75 years old with cholangiocarcinoma. Some clones in this sample may be carry-over from other donors' samples. CDR3s include the opening cysteine and the closing phenylalanine or tryptophan. A D gene is named only where the DNA matches it firmly. Clone size is not always given. Where it is, it says once, few, many or a class for expanded clones.

v_gene,j_gene,abundance,d_gene,CDR3aa,CDR3nt
TRBV11-2,TRBJ1-1,NA,NA,CASSVLGSRYNTEAFF,TGTGCCAGCAGCGTCCTAGGTAGTCGATATAACACTGAAGCTTTCTTT
TRBV7-8,TRBJ1-5,NA,TRBD1,CASSAPPGGYSNQPQHF,TGTGCCAGCAGCGCCCCGCCAGGGGGATATAGCAATCAGCCCCAGCATTTT
TRBV5-6,TRBJ2-2,NA,TRBD2,CASSPLAGGTGELFF,TGTGCCAGCAGTCCCCTAGCGGGAGGAACCGGGGAGCTGTTTTTT
TRBV19,TRBJ2-2,NA,NA,CASSMGGLGELFF,TGTGCCAGTAGTATGGGGGGCCTCGGGGAGCTGTTTTTT
TRBV4-2,TRBJ1-5,NA,TRBD1,CASSLGTGLSQPQHF,TGTGCCAGCAGCTTAGGGACAGGGCTAAGTCAGCCCCAGCATTTT
TRBV7-6,TRBJ1-1,NA,NA,CASSTDRGTEAFF,TGTGCCAGCAGCACAGATAGGGGGACTGAAGCTTTCTTT
TRBV7-9,TRBJ1-1,few,NA,CASSLMNTEAFF,TGTGCCAGCAGCTTAATGAACACTGAAGCTTTCTTT
TRBV28,TRBJ1-3,NA,TRBD1,CASSIGGGGNTIYF,TGTGCCAGCAGTATAGGGGGCGGTGGAAACACCATATATTTT
TRBV10-3,TRBJ2-6,NA,NA,CAIASDWDSGANVLTF,TGTGCCATCGCCAGTGATTGGGACTCTGGGGCCAACGTCCTGACTTTC
TRBV11-1,TRBJ2-1,NA,TRBD2,CASSSGTNNNEQFF,TGTGCCAGCAGCTCCGGGACTAACAACAATGAGCAGTTCTTC
TRBV6-5,TRBJ2-7,NA,NA,CASSYSGGTLYEQYF,TGTGCCAGCAGTTACTCGGGCGGGACCCTCTACGAGCAGTACTTC
TRBV5-6,TRBJ1-5,NA,NA,CASSLRQIGENQPQHF,TGTGCCAGCAGCTTGAGACAGATAGGTGAGAATCAGCCCCAGCATTTT
TRBV5-1,TRBJ2-1,NA,NA,CASRTSYNEQFF,TGCGCCAGTAGGACATCTTACAATGAGCAGTTCTTC
TRBV7-2,TRBJ2-3,NA,TRBD2,CASSLGSGNLSPQYF,TGTGCCAGCAGCTTGGGCAGCGGGAACTTAAGTCCGCAGTATTTT
TRBV14,TRBJ2-5,NA,TRBD2,CASSQDRTSGSQETQYF,TGTGCCAGCAGCCAAGATAGAACTAGCGGGAGCCAAGAGACCCAGTACTTC
TRBV6-1,TRBJ1-5,once,NA,CASRRDLNSNQPQHF,TGTGCCAGTCGCCGGGACCTCAATAGCAATCAGCCCCAGCATTTT
TRBV18,TRBJ1-4,NA,NA,CASSPQVSADSTNEKLFF,TGTGCCAGCTCACCACAAGTAAGCGCAGATTCAACTAATGAAAAACTGTTTTTT
TRBV9,TRBJ1-4,NA,NA,CASSVGQTTNEKLFF,TGTGCCAGCAGCGTAGGACAGACAACTAATGAAAAACTGTTTTTT
TRBV25-1,TRBJ2-4,NA,TRBD1,CASTGQELAKNIQYF,TGTGCCAGCACCGGACAGGAACTAGCCAAAAACATTCAGTACTTC
TRBV10-1,TRBJ2-3,NA,NA,CASKGSSSTDTQYF,TGCGCCAGCAAGGGCAGCTCTAGCACAGATACGCAGTATTTT
TRBV14,TRBJ1-1,NA,NA,CASSQKGGYHEAFF,TGTGCCAGCAGCCAAAAGGGCGGATACCATGAAGCTTTCTTT
TRBV28,TRBJ2-5,NA,NA,CASSLNGAETQYF,TGTGCCAGCAGTTTGAACGGGGCAGAGACCCAGTACTTC
TRBV30,TRBJ2-1,few,TRBD1,CAWFGDRSYNEQFF,TGTGCCTGGTTCGGGGACAGGTCCTACAATGAGCAGTTCTTC
TRBV6-5,TRBJ1-3,NA,NA,CASSSFGVASGNTIYF,TGTGCCAGCAGTTCCTTTGGGGTCGCCTCTGGAAACACCATATATTTT
TRBV7-9,TRBJ2-7,NA,NA,CASSRHGSSYEQYF,TGTGCCAGCAGCCGACATGGGAGCTCCTACGAGCAGTACTTC
TRBV5-1,TRBJ2-7,NA,TRBD1,CASSPLTGSSYEQYF,TGCGCCAGCAGCCCGCTGACAGGGAGCTCCTACGAGCAGTACTTC
TRBV6-5,TRBJ1-2,NA,NA,CASSQSDNTRGYTF,TGTGCCAGTTCACAATCGGACAATACTCGGGGCTACACCTTC
TRBV29-1,TRBJ1-1,NA,NA,CSVRWEGRNTEAFF,TGCAGCGTGAGGTGGGAGGGGAGGAACACTGAAGCTTTCTTT
TRBV19,TRBJ2-3,once,TRBD2,CASSKWTSGRKGTDTQYF,TGTGCCAGTAGTAAGTGGACTAGCGGGAGAAAAGGCACAGATACGCAGTATTTT
TRBV2,TRBJ2-7,NA,NA,CAIRLGAPYF,TGTGCCATCCGACTCGGTGCGCCGTACTTC
TRBV21-1,TRBJ2-2,NA,NA,CASSPLDSAGELFF,TGTGCCAGCAGCCCCCTGGACTCGGCCGGGGAGCTGTTTTTT
TRBV5-1,TRBJ1-6,once,NA,CASTIGGAYFKPGSPLHF,TGCGCCAGCACCATCGGGGGGGCCTATTTTAAGCCAGGTTCACCCCTCCACTTT
TRBV7-4,TRBJ2-3,NA,TRBD2,CASSLILAGPTDTQYF,TGTGCCAGCAGCTTAATCCTAGCGGGGCCCACAGATACGCAGTATTTT
TRBV18,TRBJ2-7,NA,TRBD2,CASSPPAGATYEQYF,TGTGCCAGCTCACCCCCAGCGGGGGCGACCTACGAGCAGTACTTC
TRBV2,TRBJ1-1,NA,TRBD1,CASNHPGTASGEAFF,TGTGCCAGCAACCACCCCGGGACAGCCTCAGGTGAAGCTTTCTTT
TRBV6-5,TRBJ1-5,once,NA,CASTPGPNQPQHF,TGTGCCAGCACCCCCGGACCTAATCAGCCCCAGCATTTT
TRBV11-3,TRBJ2-7,NA,NA,CASSSPSYEQYF,TGTGCCAGCAGCTCCCCCTCGTACGAGCAGTACTTC
TRBV7-3,TRBJ2-3,NA,NA,CASSFRPTGDTDTQYF,TGTGCCAGCAGCTTCCGTCCCACGGGGGACACAGATACGCAGTATTTT
TRBV19,TRBJ2-7,NA,TRBD1,CASSPSQGHSYEQYF,TGTGCCAGTAGTCCGTCACAGGGGCACTCCTACGAGCAGTACTTC
TRBV18,TRBJ2-1,NA,TRBD1,CASSPPKGQGWKGYNEQFF,TGTGCCAGCTCACCACCGAAAGGACAGGGGTGGAAGGGTTACAATGAGCAGTTCTTC
TRBV7-2,TRBJ2-3,NA,TRBD2,CASSLTSGTDTQYF,TGTGCCAGCAGCCTCACTAGCGGCACAGATACGCAGTATTTT
TRBV5-1,TRBJ2-1,NA,NA,CASSLAGQVSYNEQFF,TGCGCCAGCAGCTTGGCTGGGCAGGTCTCCTACAATGAGCAGTTCTTC
TRBV15,TRBJ1-5,NA,NA,CATSRLGSSNQPQHF,TGTGCCACCAGCAGGTTGGGTTCCAGCAATCAGCCCCAGCATTTT
TRBV11-2,TRBJ2-1,NA,NA,CASSLVSGFHEQFF,TGTGCCAGCAGCTTAGTAAGTGGGTTCCATGAGCAGTTCTTC
TRBV29-1,TRBJ2-5,NA,NA,CSVEWGNVGRTQYF,TGCAGCGTTGAATGGGGTAATGTAGGTCGGACCCAGTACTTC
TRBV6-6,TRBJ2-7,NA,NA,CASSYWAELSYEQYF,TGTGCCAGCAGTTACTGGGCAGAGCTCTCCTACGAGCAGTACTTC
TRBV18,TRBJ1-3,NA,NA,CASSNGTRSGNTIYF,TGTGCCAGCTCAAACGGGACACGCTCTGGAAACACCATATATTTT
TRBV6-1,TRBJ2-1,once,NA,CASREDPSSYNEQFF,TGTGCCAGCAGAGAGGACCCGAGCTCCTACAATGAGCAGTTCTTC
TRBV18,TRBJ2-1,NA,TRBD2,CASSPLAGGLFF,TGTGCCAGCTCGCCCCTAGCGGGGGGCTTGTTCTTC
TRBV19,TRBJ2-6,NA,NA,CASKYAGTPTGANVLTF,TGTGCCAGCAAATATGCGGGGACTCCAACTGGGGCCAACGTCCTGACTTTC
TRBV7-8,TRBJ1-3,NA,NA,CASSLGFGGGNTIYF,TGTGCCAGCAGCCTGGGATTTGGGGGAGGAAACACCATATATTTT
TRBV7-2,TRBJ2-5,NA,NA,CASSLARYAETQYF,TGTGCCAGCAGCTTAGCCCGGTACGCAGAGACCCAGTACTTC
TRBV7-2,TRBJ1-5,NA,TRBD1,CASSPLVGQGISPQHF,TGTGCCAGCAGCCCCCTCGTGGGACAGGGGATATCGCCCCAGCATTTT
TRBV15,TRBJ2-7,NA,NA,CATSRGGVFAEQYF,TGTGCCACCAGCAGAGGGGGAGTTTTTGCCGAGCAGTACTTC
TRBV7-2,TRBJ1-5,NA,NA,CASSLARNQPQHF,TGTGCCAGCAGCTTAGCGCGAAATCAGCCCCAGCATTTT
TRBV5-6,TRBJ1-5,NA,NA,CASSSEGRPYQPQHF,TGTGCCAGCAGCTCGGAGGGTCGCCCCTATCAGCCCCAGCATTTT
TRBV10-3,TRBJ1-1,NA,NA,CAITWGQNTEAFF,TGTGCCATCACTTGGGGACAGAACACTGAAGCTTTCTTT
TRBV2,TRBJ1-2,once,TRBD1,CASGGDSNYGYTF,TGTGCCAGCGGGGGGGACAGCAACTATGGCTACACCTTC
TRBV9,TRBJ1-2,NA,NA,CASSRPRTNYGYTF,TGTGCCAGCAGCAGACCCAGGACAAACTATGGCTACACCTTC
TRBV5-1,TRBJ2-3,NA,NA,CASSLGRLAGNTDTQYF,TGCGCCAGCAGCTTGGGTCGGCTGGCGGGTAATACAGATACGCAGTATTTT